Reported below is one TCR beta chain. Original data processing: Cell counts per sample came from amplifying reference gene primers. Generated by immunoSEQ multiplex PCR, the TCRdb table keeps only in-frame clones and is missing some. V and J calls and clone size are copied from that table; D and trimming were computed from the DNA. The table shows some 200,000 clones, with about 86% occurring only once. These data belong to a study of blood T cell repertoires in COVID-19. Participant-reported clinical history was the basis for cohort assignment. This CDR3 is 11 amino acids long. Germline V CDR1 and CDR2: ENHRY, SYGVKD. V was shortened by 4 bases and J by 13 bases, with 11 bases between the two germline ends.

The chain couples TRBV10-3 to TRBJ2-1, with TRBD2 as a possible D gene (6 bases). Sequenced input: PBMCs or T cells enriched from blood (not recorded which). This clonotype was sampled from a man aged 40-50 years who had recovered from COVID-19. CDR3 sequence (DNA): TGTGCCATCAGTGTGGGGGGAGGACAGTTCTTC. Residues: CAISVGGGQFF.